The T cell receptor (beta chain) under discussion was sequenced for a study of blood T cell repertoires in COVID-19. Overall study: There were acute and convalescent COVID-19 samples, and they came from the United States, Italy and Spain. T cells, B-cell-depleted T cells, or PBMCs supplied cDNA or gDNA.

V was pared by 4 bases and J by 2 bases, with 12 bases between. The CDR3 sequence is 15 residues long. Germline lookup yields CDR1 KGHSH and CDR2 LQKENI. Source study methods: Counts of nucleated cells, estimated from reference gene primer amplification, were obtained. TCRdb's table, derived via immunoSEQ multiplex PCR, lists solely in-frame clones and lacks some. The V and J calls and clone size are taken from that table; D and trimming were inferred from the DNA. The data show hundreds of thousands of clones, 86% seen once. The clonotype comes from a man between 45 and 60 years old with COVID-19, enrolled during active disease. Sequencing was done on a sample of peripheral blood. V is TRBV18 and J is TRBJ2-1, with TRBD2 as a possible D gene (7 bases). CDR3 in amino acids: CASSLGGGTYNEQFF. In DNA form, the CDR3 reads TGTGCCAGCTCACTGGGGGGGGGCACCTACAATGAGCAGTTCTTC.